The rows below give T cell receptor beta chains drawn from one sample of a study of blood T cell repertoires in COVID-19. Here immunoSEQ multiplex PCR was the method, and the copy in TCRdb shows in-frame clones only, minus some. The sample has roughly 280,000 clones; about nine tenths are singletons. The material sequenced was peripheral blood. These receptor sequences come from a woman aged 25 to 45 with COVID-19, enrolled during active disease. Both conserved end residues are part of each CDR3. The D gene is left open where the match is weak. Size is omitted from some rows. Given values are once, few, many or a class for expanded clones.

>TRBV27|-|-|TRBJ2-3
TGTGCCAGCAGTTTACTGCCGCACTCCACAGATACGCAGTATTTT
CASSLLPHSTDTQYF
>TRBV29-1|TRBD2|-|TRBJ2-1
TGCAGCGTGGTTGGGGCGGGAGCCTACAATGAGCAGTTCTTC
CSVVGAGAYNEQFF
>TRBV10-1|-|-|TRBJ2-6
TGCGCCAGCAGTTCCCAGGGGCTTGGGGCCAACGTCCTGACTTTC
CASSSQGLGANVLTF
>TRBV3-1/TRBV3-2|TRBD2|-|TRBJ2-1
TGTGCCAGCAGCCGGGCCCAACTAGCGCTAAGGGATGAGCAGTTCTTC
CASSRAQLALRDEQFF
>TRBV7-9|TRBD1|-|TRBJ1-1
TGTGCCAGCAGCTCCACCTCGGGACAGGGTCCATCTTCAGCTTTCTTT
CASSSTSGQGPSSAFF
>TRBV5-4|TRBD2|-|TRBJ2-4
TGTGCCAGCAGCCCGGGACTAGCGGGGGCCGGAGCCAAAAACATTCAGTACTTC
CASSPGLAGAGAKNIQYF
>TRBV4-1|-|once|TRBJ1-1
TGCGCCAGCAGCCACGCTATAGGGGGTAGGACTGAAGCTTTCTTT
CASSHAIGGRTEAFF
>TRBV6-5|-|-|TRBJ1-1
TGTGCCAGCACCAGGACGGACAAAGGGGTGGAATTCTTT
CASTRTDKGVEFF
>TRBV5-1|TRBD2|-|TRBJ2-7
TGCGCCAGCAGCTTCCCTAGCGGTTCAGGCGAGCAGTACTTC
CASSFPSGSGEQYF
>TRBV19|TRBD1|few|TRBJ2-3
TGTGCCAGTAGTGACAGGGGGCGCGGAGATACGCAGTATTTT
CASSDRGRGDTQYF
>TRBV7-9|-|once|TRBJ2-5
TGTGCCAGCGGGCCCCTGGAGACCCAGTACTTC
CASGPLETQYF
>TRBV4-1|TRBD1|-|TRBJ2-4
TGCGCCAGCAGCCAAGACCGCTTCGGGACAGGGTATAACATTCAGTACTTC
CASSQDRFGTGYNIQYF
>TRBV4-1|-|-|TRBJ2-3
TGCGCCAGCAGCCAAGATGGGGGAAGCGGGAGCACAGATACGCAGTATTTT
CASSQDGGSGSTDTQYF
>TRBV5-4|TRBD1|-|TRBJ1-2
TGTGCCAGCAGCGACAGGGTGAACGGCTACACCTTC
CASSDRVNGYTF
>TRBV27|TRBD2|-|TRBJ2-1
TGTGCCAGCAGTTTCTCTAGCGGGAGCTCCTACAATGAGCAGTTCTTC
CASSFSSGSSYNEQFF
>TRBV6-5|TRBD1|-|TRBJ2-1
TGTGCCACCGACAGGGCGGGTTACAATGAGCAGTTCTTC
CATDRAGYNEQFF
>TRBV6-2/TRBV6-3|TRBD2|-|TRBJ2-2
TGTGCCAGCAGCCCTTATATAGCGGGAGTAACCGGGGAGCTGTTTTTT
CASSPYIAGVTGELFF
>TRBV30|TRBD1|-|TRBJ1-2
TGTGCCTGGAGCGGGGACAGTGGCTATGGCTACACCTTC
CAWSGDSGYGYTF
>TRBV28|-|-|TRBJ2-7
TGTGCCAGCGGGAGCCCGAGCTCCTACGAGCAGTACTTC
CASGSPSSYEQYF
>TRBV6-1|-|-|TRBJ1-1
TGTGCCAGCAGTGATTTGGGACAAACGACTGAAGCTTTCTTT
CASSDLGQTTEAFF
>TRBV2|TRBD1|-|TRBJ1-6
TGTGCCAGCAGGCGGGACAGGGGAGGACCCCTCCACTTT
CASRRDRGGPLHF
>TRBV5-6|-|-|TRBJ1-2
TGTGCCAGCAGCTTGGTACGTCGAGGACTATATGGCTACACCTTC
CASSLVRRGLYGYTF
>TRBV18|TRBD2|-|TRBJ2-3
TGTGCCAGCTCACCACGAGCGGGAGACGACACAGATACGCAGTATTTT
CASSPRAGDDTDTQYF
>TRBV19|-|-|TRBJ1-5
TGTGCCAGTAGTTCCTCAGGGTATCAGCCCCAGCATTTT
CASSSSGYQPQHF
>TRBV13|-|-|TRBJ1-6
TGTGCCAGCAGCCCCAGGTCCTATAATTCACCCCTCCACTTT
CASSPRSYNSPLHF
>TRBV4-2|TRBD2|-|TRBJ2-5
TGTGCCAGCAGCCAAGTCGGGACTAGCGTGGAAGAGACCCAGTACTTC
CASSQVGTSVEETQYF
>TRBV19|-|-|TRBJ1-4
TGTGCCAGTAGTAAACAGGGTGCGAATGAAAAACTGTTTTTT
CASSKQGANEKLFF
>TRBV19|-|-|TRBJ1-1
TGTGCCAGTCGGGCTCAGCAGGGGATAAACACTGAAGCTTTCTTT
CASRAQQGINTEAFF
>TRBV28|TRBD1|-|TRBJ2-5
TGTGCCAGCAGTTCTGGACAGGGGCTGGAGACCCAGTACTTC
CASSSGQGLETQYF
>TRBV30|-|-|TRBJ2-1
TGTGCCTGGAGTGTAGGGTGGGAGAGCTCCTACAATGAGCAGTTCTTC
CAWSVGWESSYNEQFF
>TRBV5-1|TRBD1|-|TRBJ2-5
TGCGCCAGCAGAACGACAGGGGGGCAAGAGACCCAGTACTTC
CASRTTGGQETQYF
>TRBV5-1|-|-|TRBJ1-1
TGCGCCAGCAGCTTGGGTCAGGCCTACACTGAAGCTTTCTTT
CASSLGQAYTEAFF
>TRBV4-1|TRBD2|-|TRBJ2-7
TGCGCCAGCAGCCAAGAGGGCAGACTAGCGGGAGGTGAGCAGTACTTC
CASSQEGRLAGGEQYF
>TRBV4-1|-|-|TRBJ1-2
TGCGCCAGCAGCCAAGAGGGGACATTCTATGGCTACACCTTC
CASSQEGTFYGYTF
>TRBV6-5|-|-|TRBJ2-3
TGTGCCAGCAGTTACTCGAGTCACGCCGGCACAGATACGCAGTATTTT
CASSYSSHAGTDTQYF
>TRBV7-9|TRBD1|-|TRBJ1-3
TGTGCCAGCAGCGAAACAGGGGCTGGAAACACCATATATTTT
CASSETGAGNTIYF
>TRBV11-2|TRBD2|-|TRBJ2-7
TGTGCCAGCATCCCTAGCGGGACCATCTCCTACGAGCAGTACTTC
CASIPSGTISYEQYF
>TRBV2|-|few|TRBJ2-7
TGTGCCAGCAGTGAAAAGGGCGGGACAGTTTACGAGCAGTACTTC
CASSEKGGTVYEQYF
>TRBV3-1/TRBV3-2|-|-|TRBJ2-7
TGTGCCAGCAGCCCCGGAGGGGGCGACTACGAGCAGTACTTC
CASSPGGGDYEQYF
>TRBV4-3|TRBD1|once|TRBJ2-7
TGCGCCAGCAGCCAAGATGGGGGACAGTACTACGAGCAGTACTTC
CASSQDGGQYYEQYF
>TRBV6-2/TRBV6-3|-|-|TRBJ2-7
TGTGCCAGCAGTTACCCCATGACGACTATCTCCTACGAGCAGTACTTC
CASSYPMTTISYEQYF
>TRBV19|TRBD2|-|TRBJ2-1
TGTGCCAGTAGCCGGCGGGAGGGCCCCCCCAATGAGCAGTTCTTC
CASSRREGPPNEQFF
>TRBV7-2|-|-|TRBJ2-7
TGTGCCAGCAGCTTATTCGAACCGACTAAGGACGAGCAGTACTTC
CASSLFEPTKDEQYF
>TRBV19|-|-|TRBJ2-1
TGTGCCAGTAGTAACCAACAGGGCCCTGAGCAGTTCTTC
CASSNQQGPEQFF